This TCR beta chain was observed in a study of CD8 T cells in ankylosing spondylitis. Study-level points and caveats: The study looked at matched synovial fluid samples from ankylosing spondylitis patients. Disease-linked clones were reported to be significantly enriched there. CD8+ disease-linked clones were present at relatively low frequencies in blood. One TCR beta motif, made up of eight or nine highly homologous variants, appeared characteristic of ankylosing spondylitis blood. Reactive arthritis synovial fluid and blood were previously reported to contain some motif variants.

A note on this clonotype: Its antigen is as yet unknown.

V lost 6 bases and J lost 5, with 6 bases in between. In germline, CDR1 is SGHRS, CDR2 YFSETQ. CDR3 length equals 11 residues. Making use of molecular barcodes, quantitative 5'-RACE generated TCR beta libraries. TCRdb reanalysed the 5' RACE reads using MiXCR and keeps one entry per CDR3 protein. The sample includes under 950,000 distinct CDR3 sequences, 19% seen only once; the top ten take around 19%. Input material: blood, either unsorted or a sorted T cell fraction (not recorded which). The sequence came from a male donor with ankylosing spondylitis. The chain links TRBV5-1 to TRBJ2-1; D not resolved. The CDR3 coding sequence is TGCGCCAGCAAAGCGCACAATGAGCAGTTCTTC. It specifies CASKAHNEQFF.